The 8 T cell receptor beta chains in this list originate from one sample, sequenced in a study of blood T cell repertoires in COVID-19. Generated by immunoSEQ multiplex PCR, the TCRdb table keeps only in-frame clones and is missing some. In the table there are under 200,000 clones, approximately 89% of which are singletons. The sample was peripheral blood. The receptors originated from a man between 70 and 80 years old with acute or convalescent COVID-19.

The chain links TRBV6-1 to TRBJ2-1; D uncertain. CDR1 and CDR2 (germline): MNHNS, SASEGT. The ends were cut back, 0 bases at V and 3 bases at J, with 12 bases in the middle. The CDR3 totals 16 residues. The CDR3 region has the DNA TGTGCCAGCAGTGAAGCGTACGGAGCTTTCTACAATGAGCAGTTCTTC. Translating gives CASSEAYGAFYNEQFF.

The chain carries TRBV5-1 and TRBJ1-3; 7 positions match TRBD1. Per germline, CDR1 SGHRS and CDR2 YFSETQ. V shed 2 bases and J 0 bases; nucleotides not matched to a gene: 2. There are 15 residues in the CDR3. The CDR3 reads CASSLQGFSGNTIYF. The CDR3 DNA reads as TGCGCCAGCAGCTTACAGGGGTTCTCTGGAAACACCATATATTTT.

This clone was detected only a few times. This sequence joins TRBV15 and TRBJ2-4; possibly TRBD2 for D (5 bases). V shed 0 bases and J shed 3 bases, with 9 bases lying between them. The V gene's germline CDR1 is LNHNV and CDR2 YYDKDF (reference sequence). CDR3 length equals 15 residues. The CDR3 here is CATSRDWTLKNIQYF. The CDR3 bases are TGTGCCACCAGCAGAGATTGGACTCTCAAAAACATTCAGTACTTC.

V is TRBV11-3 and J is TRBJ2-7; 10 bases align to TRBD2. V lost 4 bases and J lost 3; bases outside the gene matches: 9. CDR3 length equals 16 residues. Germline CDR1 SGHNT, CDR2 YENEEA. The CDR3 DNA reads TGTGCCAGCAGCTCGGCCCCCGGGACTAGCGACTACGAGCAGTACTTC. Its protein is CASSSAPGTSDYEQYF.

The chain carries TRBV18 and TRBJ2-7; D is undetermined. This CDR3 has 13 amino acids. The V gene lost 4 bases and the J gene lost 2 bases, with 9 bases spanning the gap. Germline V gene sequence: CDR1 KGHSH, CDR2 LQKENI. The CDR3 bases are TGTGCCAGCTCACTACCTTCTACCTACGAGCAGTACTTC. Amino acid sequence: CASSLPSTYEQYF.

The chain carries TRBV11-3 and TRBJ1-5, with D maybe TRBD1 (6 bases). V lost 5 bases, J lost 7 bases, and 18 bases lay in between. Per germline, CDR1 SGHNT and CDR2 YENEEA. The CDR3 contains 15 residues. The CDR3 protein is CASSTPRGGRQPQHF. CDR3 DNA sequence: TGTGCCAGCAGCACCCCTCGAGGGGGTCGGCAGCCCCAGCATTTT.

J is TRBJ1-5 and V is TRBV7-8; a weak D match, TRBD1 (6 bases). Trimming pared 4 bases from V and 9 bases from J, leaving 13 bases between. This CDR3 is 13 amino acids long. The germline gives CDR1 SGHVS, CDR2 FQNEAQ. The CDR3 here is CASSWGRGVPQHF. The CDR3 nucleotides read TGTGCCAGCAGCTGGGGCAGGGGTGTGCCCCAGCATTTT.

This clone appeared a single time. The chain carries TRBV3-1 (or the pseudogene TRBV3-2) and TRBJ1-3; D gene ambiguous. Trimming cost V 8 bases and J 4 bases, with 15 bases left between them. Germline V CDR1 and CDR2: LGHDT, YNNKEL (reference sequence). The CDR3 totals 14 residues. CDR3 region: CASGIRGSGNTIYF. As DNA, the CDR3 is TGTGCCAGCGGAATACGGGGATCCGGAAACACCATATATTTT.